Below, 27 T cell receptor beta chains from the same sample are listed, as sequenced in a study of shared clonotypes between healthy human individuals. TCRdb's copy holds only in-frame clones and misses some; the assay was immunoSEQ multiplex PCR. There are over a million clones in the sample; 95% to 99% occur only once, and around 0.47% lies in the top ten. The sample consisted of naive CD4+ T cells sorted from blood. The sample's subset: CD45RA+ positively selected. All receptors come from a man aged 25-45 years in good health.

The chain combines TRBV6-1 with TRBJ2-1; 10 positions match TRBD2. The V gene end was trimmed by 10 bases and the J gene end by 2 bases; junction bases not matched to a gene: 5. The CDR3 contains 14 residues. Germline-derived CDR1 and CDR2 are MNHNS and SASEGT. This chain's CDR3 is CAISGRWTYNEQFF. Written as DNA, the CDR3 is TGTGCCATTAGCGGGAGGTGGACCTACAATGAGCAGTTCTTC.

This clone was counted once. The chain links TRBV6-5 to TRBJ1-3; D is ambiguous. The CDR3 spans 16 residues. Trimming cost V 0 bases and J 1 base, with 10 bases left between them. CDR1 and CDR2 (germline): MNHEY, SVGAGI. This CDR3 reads CASSYSGSVSGNTIYF. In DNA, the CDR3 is TGTGCCAGCAGTTACTCGGGGAGCGTATCTGGAAACACCATATATTTT.

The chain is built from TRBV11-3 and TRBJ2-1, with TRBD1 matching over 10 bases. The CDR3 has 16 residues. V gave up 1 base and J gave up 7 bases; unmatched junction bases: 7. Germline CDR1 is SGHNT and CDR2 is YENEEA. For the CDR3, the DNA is TGTGCCAGCAGCTTAGGCCGGACAGGGGGTCGGAATGAGCAGTTCTTC. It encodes CASSLGRTGGRNEQFF.

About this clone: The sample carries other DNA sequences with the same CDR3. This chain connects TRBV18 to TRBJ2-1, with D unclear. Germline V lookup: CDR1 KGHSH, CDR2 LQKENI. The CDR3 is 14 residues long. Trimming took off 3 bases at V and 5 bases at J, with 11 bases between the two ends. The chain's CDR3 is CASSPPAVDNEQFF. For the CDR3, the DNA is TGTGCCAGCTCACCGCCCGCAGTTGACAATGAGCAGTTCTTC.

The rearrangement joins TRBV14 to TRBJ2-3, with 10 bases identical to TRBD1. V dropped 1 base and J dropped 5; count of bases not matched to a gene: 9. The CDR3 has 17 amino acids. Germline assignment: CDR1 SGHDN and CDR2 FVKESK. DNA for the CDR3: TGTGCCAGCAGCCAAGCCGAGTGGGGACAGGGGTTAGATACGCAGTATTTT. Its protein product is CASSQAEWGQGLDTQYF.

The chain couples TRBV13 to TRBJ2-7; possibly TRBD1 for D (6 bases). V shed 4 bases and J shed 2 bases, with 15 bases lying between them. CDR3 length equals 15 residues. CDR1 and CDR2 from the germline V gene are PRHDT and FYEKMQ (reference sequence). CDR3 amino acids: CASSSSGTLAYEQYF. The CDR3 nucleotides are TGTGCCAGCAGCTCCTCCGGGACATTAGCCTACGAGCAGTACTTC.

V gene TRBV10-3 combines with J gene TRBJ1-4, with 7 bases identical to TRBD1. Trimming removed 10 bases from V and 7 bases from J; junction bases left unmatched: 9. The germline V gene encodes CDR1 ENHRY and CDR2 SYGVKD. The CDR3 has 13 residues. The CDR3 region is CATTRGDGEKLFF. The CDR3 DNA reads TGTGCCACCACCAGGGGGGACGGTGAAAAACTGTTTTTT.

The CDR3 loop reads CSARTGGHEQFF. CDR3 coding DNA: TGCAGCGCTCGGACAGGGGGCCATGAGCAGTTCTTC. The chain links TRBV29-1 to TRBJ2-1; 11 nucleotides line up with TRBD1. CDR3 size: 12 residues. J was trimmed by 8 bases and V by 7 bases; bases with no gene match: 4. CDR1 and CDR2 (germline): SQVTM, ANQGSEA.

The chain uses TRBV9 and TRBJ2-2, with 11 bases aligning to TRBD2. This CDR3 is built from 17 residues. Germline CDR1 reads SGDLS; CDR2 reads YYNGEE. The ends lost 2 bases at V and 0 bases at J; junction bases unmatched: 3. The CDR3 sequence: CASSVLAGGSNTGELFF. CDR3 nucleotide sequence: TGTGCCAGCAGCGTTTTAGCGGGAGGGTCGAACACCGGGGAGCTGTTTTTT.

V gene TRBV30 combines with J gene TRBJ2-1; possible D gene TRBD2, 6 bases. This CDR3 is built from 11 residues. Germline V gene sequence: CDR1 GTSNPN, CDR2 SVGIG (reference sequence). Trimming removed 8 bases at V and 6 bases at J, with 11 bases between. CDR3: CALGGFNEQFF. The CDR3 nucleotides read TGTGCCCTGGGAGGATTCAATGAGCAGTTCTTC.

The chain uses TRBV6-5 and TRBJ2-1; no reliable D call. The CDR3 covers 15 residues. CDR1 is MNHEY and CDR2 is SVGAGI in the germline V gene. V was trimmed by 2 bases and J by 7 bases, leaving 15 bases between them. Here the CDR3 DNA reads TGTGCCAGCAGTTACGGGCACGACCCTGGGAATGAGCAGTTCTTC. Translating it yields CASSYGHDPGNEQFF.

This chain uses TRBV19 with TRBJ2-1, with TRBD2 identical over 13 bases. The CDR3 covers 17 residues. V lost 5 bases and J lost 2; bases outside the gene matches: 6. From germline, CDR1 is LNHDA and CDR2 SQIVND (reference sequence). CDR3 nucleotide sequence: TGTGCCAGTAGTGCGACTAGCGGGAGGTTTACCTACAATGAGCAGTTCTTC. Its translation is CASSATSGRFTYNEQFF.

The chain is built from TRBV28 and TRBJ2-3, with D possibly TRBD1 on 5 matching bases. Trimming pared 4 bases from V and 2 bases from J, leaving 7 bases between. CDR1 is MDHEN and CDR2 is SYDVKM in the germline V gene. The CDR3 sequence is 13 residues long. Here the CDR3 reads CASSYRPTDTQYF. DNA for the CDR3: TGTGCCAGCAGTTACAGGCCCACAGATACGCAGTATTTT.

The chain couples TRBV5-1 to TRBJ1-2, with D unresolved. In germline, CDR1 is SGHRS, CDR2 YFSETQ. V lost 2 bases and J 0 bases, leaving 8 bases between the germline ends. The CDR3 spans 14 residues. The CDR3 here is CASSLTSTNYGYTF. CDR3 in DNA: TGCGCCAGCAGCTTAACCTCAACTAACTATGGCTACACCTTC.

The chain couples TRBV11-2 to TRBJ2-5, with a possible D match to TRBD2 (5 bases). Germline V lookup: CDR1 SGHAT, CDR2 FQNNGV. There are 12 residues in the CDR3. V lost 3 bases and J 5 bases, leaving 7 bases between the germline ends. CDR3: CASSLRAETQYF. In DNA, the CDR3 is TGTGCCAGCAGCTTGAGGGCTGAGACCCAGTACTTC.

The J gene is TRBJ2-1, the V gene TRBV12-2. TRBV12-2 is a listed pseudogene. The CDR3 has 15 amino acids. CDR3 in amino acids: CASRARPSSYNEQFF. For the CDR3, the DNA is TGTGCAAGTCGCGCCCGACCCAGCTCCTACAATGAGCAGTTCTTC.

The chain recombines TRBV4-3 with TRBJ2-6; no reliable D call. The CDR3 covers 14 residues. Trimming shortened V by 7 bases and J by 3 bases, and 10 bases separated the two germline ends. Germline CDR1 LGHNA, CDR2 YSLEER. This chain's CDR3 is CASTISDGANVLTF. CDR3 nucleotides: TGCGCCAGCACCATTAGTGATGGGGCCAACGTCCTGACTTTC.

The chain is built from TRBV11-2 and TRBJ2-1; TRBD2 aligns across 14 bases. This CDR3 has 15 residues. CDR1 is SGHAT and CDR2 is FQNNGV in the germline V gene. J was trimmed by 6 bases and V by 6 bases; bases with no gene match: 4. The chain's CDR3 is CASSYGLAGGNEQFF. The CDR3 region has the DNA TGTGCCAGCAGTTATGGACTAGCGGGAGGCAATGAGCAGTTCTTC. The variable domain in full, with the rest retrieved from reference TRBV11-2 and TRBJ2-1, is EAGVAQSPRYKIIEKRQSVAFWCNPISGHATLYWYQQILGQGPKLLIQFQNNGVVDDSQLPKDRFSAERLKGVDSTLKIQPAKLEDSAVYLCASSYGLAGGNEQFFGPGTRLTVL.

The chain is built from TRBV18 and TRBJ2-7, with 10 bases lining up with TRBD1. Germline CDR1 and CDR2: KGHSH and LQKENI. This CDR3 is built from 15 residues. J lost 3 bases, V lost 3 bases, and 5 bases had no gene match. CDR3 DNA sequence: TGTGCCAGCTCACCGAAGACAGGGGGCTACTACGAGCAGTACTTC. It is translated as CASSPKTGGYYEQYF.

CDR3 bases: TGTGCCAGCAGCCGCACGGATCAGCCCCAGCATTTT. Translation gives CASSRTDQPQHF. This sequence joins TRBV7-9 and TRBJ1-5; D unclear. Deletions cut 5 bases from V and 5 bases from J, with 7 bases between. CDR1 and CDR2 from the germline V gene are SEHNR and FQNEAQ (reference sequence). The CDR3 length is 12 residues.

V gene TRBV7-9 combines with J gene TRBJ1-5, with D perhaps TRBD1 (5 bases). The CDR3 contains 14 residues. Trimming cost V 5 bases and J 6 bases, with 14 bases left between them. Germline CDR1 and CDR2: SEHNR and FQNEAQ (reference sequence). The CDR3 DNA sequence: TGTGCCAGCAGCGCGACAGTCTCGGGTCAGCCCCAGCATTTT. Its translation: CASSATVSGQPQHF.

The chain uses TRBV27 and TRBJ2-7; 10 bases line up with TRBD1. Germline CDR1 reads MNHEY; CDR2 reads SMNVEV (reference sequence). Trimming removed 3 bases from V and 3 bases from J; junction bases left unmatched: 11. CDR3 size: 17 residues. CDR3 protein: CASSFNMGTGARYEQYF. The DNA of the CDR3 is TGTGCCAGCAGTTTTAATATGGGGACAGGGGCGCGCTACGAGCAGTACTTC.

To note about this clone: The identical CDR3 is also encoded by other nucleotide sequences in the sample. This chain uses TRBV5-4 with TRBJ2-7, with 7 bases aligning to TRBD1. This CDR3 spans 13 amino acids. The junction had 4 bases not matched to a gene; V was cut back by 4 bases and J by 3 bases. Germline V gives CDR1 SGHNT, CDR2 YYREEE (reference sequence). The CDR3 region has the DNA TGTGCCAGCAGCCCCCGGGACAGCTACGAGCAGTACTTC. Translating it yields CASSPRDSYEQYF.

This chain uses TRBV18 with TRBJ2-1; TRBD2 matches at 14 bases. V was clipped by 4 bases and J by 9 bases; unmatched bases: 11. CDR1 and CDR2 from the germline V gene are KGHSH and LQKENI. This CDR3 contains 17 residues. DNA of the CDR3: TGTGCCAGCTCACGCGAAGGGACTAGCGGGAGTACCGTTGAGCAGTTCTTC. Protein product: CASSREGTSGSTVEQFF. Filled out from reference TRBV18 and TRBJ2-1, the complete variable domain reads NAGVMQNPRHLVRRRGQEARLRCSPMKGHSHVYWYRQLPEEGLKFMVYLQKENIIDESGMPKERFSAEFPKEGPSILRIQQVVRGDSAAYFCASSREGTSGSTVEQFFGPGTRLTVL.

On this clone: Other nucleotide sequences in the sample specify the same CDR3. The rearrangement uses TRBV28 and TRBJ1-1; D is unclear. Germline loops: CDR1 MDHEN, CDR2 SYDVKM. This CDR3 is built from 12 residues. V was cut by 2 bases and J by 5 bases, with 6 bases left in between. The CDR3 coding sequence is TGTGCCAGCAGTTTAGTGGGGACTGAAGCTTTCTTT. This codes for CASSLVGTEAFF.

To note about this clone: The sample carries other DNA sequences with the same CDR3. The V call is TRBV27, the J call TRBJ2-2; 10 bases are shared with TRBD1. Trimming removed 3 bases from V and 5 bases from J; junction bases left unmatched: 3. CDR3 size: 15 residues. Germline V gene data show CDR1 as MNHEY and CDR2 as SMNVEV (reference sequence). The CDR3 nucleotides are TGTGCCAGCAGTTTGCGGACAGGGGGAACCGGGGAGCTGTTTTTT. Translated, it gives CASSLRTGGTGELFF.

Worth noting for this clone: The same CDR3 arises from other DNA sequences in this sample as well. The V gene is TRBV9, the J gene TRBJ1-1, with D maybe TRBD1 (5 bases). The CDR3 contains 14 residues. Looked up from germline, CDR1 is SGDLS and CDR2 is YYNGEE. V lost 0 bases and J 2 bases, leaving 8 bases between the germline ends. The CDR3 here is CASSVVTVNTEAFF. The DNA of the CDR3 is TGTGCCAGCAGCGTAGTGACAGTCAACACTGAAGCTTTCTTT.